Listed here is a single T cell receptor beta chain. The CDR3 length is 13 residues. Trimming at V came to 8 bases and at J to 4 bases, leaving 4 bases not matched to a gene. CDR1 is ENHRY and CDR2 is SYGVKD in the germline V gene. The table came from immunoSEQ multiplex PCR; TCRdb's copy has only in-frame clones and leaves some out. The sample consists of about 150,000 clones, almost 85% of them appearing once. The data originate from a study of blood T cell repertoires in COVID-19. Study summary: Sites in the United States, Italy and Spain provided acute and convalescent COVID-19 samples. Sample material is recorded as cDNA or gDNA derived from T cells, B-cell-depleted T cells, or PBMCs.

This chain connects TRBV10-3 to TRBJ1-1; 10 bases agree with TRBD1. This receptor was taken from a human donor with acute or convalescent COVID-19. The donor label of this sample is uncertain. The sample was peripheral blood. The CDR3 nucleotides are TGTGCCATCGGGACAGGGGAAATCACTGAAGCTTTCTTT. Translating it yields CAIGTGEITEAFF.